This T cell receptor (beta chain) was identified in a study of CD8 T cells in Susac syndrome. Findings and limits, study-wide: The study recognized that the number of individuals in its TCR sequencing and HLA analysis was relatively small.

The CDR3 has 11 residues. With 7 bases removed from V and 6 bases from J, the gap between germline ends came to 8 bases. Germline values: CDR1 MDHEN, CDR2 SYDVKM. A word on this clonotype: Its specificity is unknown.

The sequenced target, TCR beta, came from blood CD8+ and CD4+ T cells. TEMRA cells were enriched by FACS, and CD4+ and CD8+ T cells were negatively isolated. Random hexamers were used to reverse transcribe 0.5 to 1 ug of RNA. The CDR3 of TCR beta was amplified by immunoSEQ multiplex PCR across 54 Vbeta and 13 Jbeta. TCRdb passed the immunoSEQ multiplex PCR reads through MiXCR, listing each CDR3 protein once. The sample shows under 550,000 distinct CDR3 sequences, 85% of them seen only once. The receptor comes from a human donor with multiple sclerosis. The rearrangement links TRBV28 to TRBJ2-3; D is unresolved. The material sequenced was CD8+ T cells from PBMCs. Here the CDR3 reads CASTLGDTQYF. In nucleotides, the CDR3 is TGTGCCAGCACCTTGGGGGATACGCAGTATTTT.